These 4 T cell receptor beta chains originate from one sample sequenced in a study of T cells after yellow fever vaccination. Each CDR3 protein is one row after TCRdb ran MiXCR on the 5' RACE reads. Found here are 250,000 to 350,000 distinct CDR3 sequences, approximately 4.5% of them singletons; the top ten hold approximately 20%. The sample consisted of PBMCs, taken 15 days after the yellow fever booster vaccination. Receptors originate from a man aged 18 to 30 who received the YFV17D yellow fever vaccine.

This clonotype showed up just a few times. The chain links TRBV7-2 to TRBJ1-3; D gene uncertain. V lost 4 bases to trimming and J lost 1 base, with 11 bases between them. The CDR3 has 15 amino acids. Germline V CDR1 and CDR2: SGHTA, FQGNSA. The CDR3, as DNA: TGTGCCAGCAGCTCTGAAGGAACATCTGGAAACACCATATATTTT. It translates to CASSSEGTSGNTIYF.

This chain connects TRBV4-1 to TRBJ1-2; D possibly corresponds to TRBD1 (5 bases). The CDR3 contains 15 residues. CDR1 is MGHRA, CDR2 YSYEKL, per germline. V lost 4 bases and J 3 bases, leaving 15 bases between the germline ends. The CDR3 nucleotides read TGCGCCAGCAGCCCCCGACAAGGAGGGGACTATGGCTACACCTTC. It specifies CASSPRQGGDYGYTF.

This clonotype was seen many times. This rearrangement joins TRBV9 to TRBJ2-2, with 7 bases fitting TRBD1. J gave up 0 bases and V 2 bases, and 7 bases lay outside the gene matches. The CDR3 length is 17 residues. Per the germline V gene, CDR1 is SGDLS and CDR2 is YYNGEE. Here the CDR3 DNA reads TGTGCCAGCAGCGTCCCCCGGACAGGAGCGAACACCGGGGAGCTGTTTTTT. This gives the protein CASSVPRTGANTGELFF.

At least ten counts were recorded for this clonotype. J is TRBJ1-6 and V is TRBV12-3 or TRBV12-4; TRBD1 might be the D (6 bases). The V and J ends lost 2 bases and 6 bases respectively, with 8 bases between them. This CDR3 has 14 amino acids. CDR3 region: CASSLTGTNSPLHF. CDR3 sequence (DNA): TGTGCCAGCAGTTTAACAGGGACTAATTCACCCCTCCACTTT.